The rows below give T cell receptor beta chains drawn from one sample of a study of blood T cell repertoires in COVID-19. Clones were sequenced by immunoSEQ multiplex PCR, and TCRdb holds only the in-frame ones, with some missing. The profile shows over 95,000 clones, roughly 91% of them singletons. The sample consisted of peripheral blood. These receptors were collected from a human donor with acute or convalescent COVID-19. The donor label of this sample is uncertain. Each CDR3 is given with its conserved first and last residue. The order of the fields is V gene, clone size, D gene, J gene, CDR3 protein, CDR3 DNA. The D gene is left open where the match is weak. Clone sizes are given selectively: once, few, many, or a class where the clone is expanded.

V: TRBV6-6
size: -
D: TRBD1
J: TRBJ1-2
CDR3: CASSLTGTGDPPATNYGYTF
DNA: TGTGCCAGCAGCCTCACCGGGACAGGGGATCCTCCCGCTACTAACTATGGCTACACCTTC

V: TRBV28
size: -
D: TRBD1
J: TRBJ1-1
CDR3: CASSNSGTGDTEAFF
DNA: TGTGCCAGCAGTAATAGTGGGACAGGGGACACTGAAGCTTTCTTT

V: TRBV27
size: once
D: TRBD1
J: TRBJ2-1
CDR3: CASSLHLWTGQGAVNEQFF
DNA: TGTGCCAGCAGTCTCCACCTGTGGACGGGGCAGGGGGCGGTCAATGAGCAGTTCTTC

V: TRBV15
size: -
D: TRBD2
J: TRBJ2-3
CDR3: CATSRTSGGSSSTDTQYF
DNA: TGTGCCACCAGCCGGACTAGCGGAGGTTCCTCTAGCACAGATACGCAGTATTTT

V: TRBV7-2
size: -
D: TRBD2
J: TRBJ2-3
CDR3: CASSLGWAGGADTQYF
DNA: TGTGCCAGCAGCTTAGGTTGGGCGGGAGGCGCAGATACGCAGTATTTT

V: TRBV7-2
size: -
D: TRBD1
J: TRBJ2-3
CDR3: CASSFSGQGPDTQYF
DNA: TGTGCCAGCAGCTTTTCGGGACAGGGACCAGATACGCAGTATTTT

V: TRBV28
size: once
D: -
J: TRBJ1-2
CDR3: CASSPPSQGAHGYTF
DNA: TGTGCCAGCAGTCCCCCGTCACAGGGTGCTCATGGCTACACCTTC

V: TRBV7-3
size: few
D: -
J: TRBJ2-7
CDR3: CASSLTLEGEQYF
DNA: TGTGCCAGCAGCTTAACCCTAGAGGGAGAGCAGTACTTC

V: TRBV5-1
size: -
D: TRBD1
J: TRBJ2-1
CDR3: CASSLGGTGGYNEQFF
DNA: TGCGCCAGCAGCTTGGGTGGGACAGGGGGCTACAATGAGCAGTTCTTC

V: TRBV9
size: -
D: TRBD2
J: TRBJ2-1
CDR3: CASSVAGLAGKGEQFF
DNA: TGTGCCAGCAGCGTAGCCGGACTAGCGGGAAAGGGCGAGCAGTTCTTC

V: TRBV18
size: -
D: -
J: TRBJ1-2
CDR3: CASSPATGPGGYTF
DNA: TGTGCCAGCTCACCGGCGACAGGCCCCGGGGGCTACACCTTC

V: TRBV2
size: -
D: TRBD2
J: TRBJ2-5
CDR3: CASSASGLAGAQYF
DNA: TGTGCCAGCAGTGCCTCGGGACTAGCGGGAGCCCAGTACTTC

V: TRBV7-9
size: once
D: TRBD1
J: TRBJ1-2
CDR3: CASSLVAGGSGYTF
DNA: TGTGCCAGCAGCTTAGTAGCAGGGGGCAGTGGCTACACCTTC

V: TRBV24-1
size: -
D: TRBD2
J: TRBJ2-3
CDR3: CATSDPGLAGGTDTQYF
DNA: TGTGCCACCAGTGATCCCGGACTAGCGGGGGGCACAGATACGCAGTATTTT

V: TRBV13
size: -
D: -
J: TRBJ1-5
CDR3: CASSLRRDQPQHF
DNA: TGTGCCAGCAGCTTAAGGAGGGATCAGCCCCAGCATTTT

V: TRBV28
size: -
D: TRBD1
J: TRBJ2-5
CDR3: CASSRGQTRETQYF
DNA: TGTGCCAGCAGCCGGGGACAGACCAGAGAGACCCAGTACTTC

V: TRBV4-1
size: -
D: TRBD1
J: TRBJ1-2
CDR3: CASSQGQGAYYGYTF
DNA: TGCGCCAGCAGCCAGGGACAGGGGGCCTATTATGGCTACACCTTC

V: TRBV28
size: -
D: -
J: TRBJ1-1
CDR3: CASSLYRTVEAFF
DNA: TGTGCCAGCAGTTTATATCGAACGGTTGAAGCTTTCTTT

V: TRBV6-5
size: -
D: TRBD2
J: TRBJ2-1
CDR3: CASRQGLAGLGQFF
DNA: TGTGCCAGCAGACAGGGACTAGCGGGTTTGGGGCAGTTCTTC

V: TRBV5-1
size: -
D: TRBD2
J: TRBJ2-1
CDR3: CASSFGAGGSYNEQFF
DNA: TGCGCCAGCAGCTTCGGAGCGGGAGGCTCCTACAATGAGCAGTTCTTC

V: TRBV27
size: -
D: -
J: TRBJ1-5
CDR3: CASSLTGQANQPQHF
DNA: TGTGCCAGCAGTCTAACAGGGCAGGCCAATCAGCCCCAGCATTTT

V: TRBV6-2/TRBV6-3
size: -
D: -
J: TRBJ2-5
CDR3: CASSYVRGQETQYF
DNA: TGTGCCAGCAGTTACGTCAGGGGCCAAGAGACCCAGTACTTC

V: TRBV4-3
size: -
D: -
J: TRBJ2-2
CDR3: CASSLDTGELFF
DNA: TGCGCCAGCAGCCTAGACACCGGGGAGCTGTTTTTT

V: TRBV12-3/TRBV12-4
size: -
D: -
J: TRBJ1-2
CDR3: CASSFSGSYGYTF
DNA: TGTGCCAGCAGTTTTAGTGGGAGCTATGGCTACACCTTC

V: TRBV30
size: -
D: -
J: TRBJ1-6
CDR3: CAWSGVQGVGSPLHF
DNA: TGTGCCTGGAGTGGGGTCCAAGGGGTAGGTTCACCCCTCCACTTT

V: TRBV19
size: -
D: -
J: TRBJ1-3
CDR3: CASSMGGSGNTIYF
DNA: TGTGCCAGTAGTATGGGAGGCTCTGGAAACACCATATATTTT

V: TRBV2
size: once
D: -
J: TRBJ1-2
CDR3: CASSEQDYGYTF
DNA: TGTGCCAGCAGTGAACAGGACTATGGCTACACCTTC

V: TRBV3-1/TRBV3-2
size: -
D: -
J: TRBJ1-6
CDR3: CASSQVFLSSYNSPLHF
DNA: TGTGCCAGCAGCCAGGTCTTTTTGAGCTCCTATAATTCACCCCTCCACTTT

V: TRBV30
size: -
D: TRBD2
J: TRBJ2-5
CDR3: CAWRLAGGARETQYF
DNA: TGTGCCTGGAGGCTAGCGGGGGGGGCCCGAGAGACCCAGTACTTC

V: TRBV7-2
size: -
D: -
J: TRBJ1-4
CDR3: CASSLDSAGEKLFF
DNA: TGTGCCAGCAGCTTGGACTCGGCGGGTGAAAAACTGTTTTTT

V: TRBV4-3
size: -
D: TRBD1
J: TRBJ2-2
CDR3: CASSQDRGQGANGELFF
DNA: TGCGCCAGCAGCCAAGATAGGGGACAGGGGGCAAACGGGGAGCTGTTTTTT

V: TRBV2
size: -
D: -
J: TRBJ1-2
CDR3: CASRPRALLHYGYTF
DNA: TGTGCCAGCAGGCCGCGGGCACTGCTCCACTATGGCTACACCTTC

V: TRBV15
size: -
D: -
J: TRBJ2-2
CDR3: CATSEGPGELFF
DNA: TGTGCCACCAGTGAGGGTCCCGGGGAGCTGTTTTTT

V: TRBV7-3
size: -
D: -
J: TRBJ1-6
CDR3: CASSLTSGSDSPLHF
DNA: TGTGCCAGCAGCTTAACCTCGGGGTCGGATTCACCCCTCCACTTT

V: TRBV27
size: -
D: -
J: TRBJ1-1
CDR3: CASSQGFKGRNTEAFF
DNA: TGTGCCAGCAGCCAAGGCTTCAAGGGGCGGAACACTGAAGCTTTCTTT

V: TRBV28
size: -
D: -
J: TRBJ1-5
CDR3: CASKQAGGGYNQPQHF
DNA: TGTGCCAGCAAGCAGGCCGGGGGGGGGTACAATCAGCCCCAGCATTTT

V: TRBV7-9
size: -
D: -
J: TRBJ1-3
CDR3: CASSSTVFSGNTIYF
DNA: TGTGCCAGCAGCTCGACAGTCTTCTCTGGAAACACCATATATTTT

V: TRBV19
size: -
D: -
J: TRBJ1-1
CDR3: CASTGVTGVITPEAFF
DNA: TGTGCCAGTACTGGGGTGACGGGGGTCATAACCCCTGAAGCTTTCTTT

V: TRBV29-1
size: -
D: -
J: TRBJ1-4
CDR3: CSVDRGEKLFF
DNA: TGCAGCGTGGATAGGGGTGAAAAACTGTTTTTT

V: TRBV11-3
size: -
D: -
J: TRBJ2-2
CDR3: CASSSPLGGAGTGELFF
DNA: TGTGCCAGCAGCTCCCCCCTGGGGGGGGCGGGCACCGGGGAGCTGTTTTTT

V: TRBV6-2/TRBV6-3
size: once
D: -
J: TRBJ2-5
CDR3: CASSYLAGQETQYF
DNA: TGTGCCAGCAGTTACCTCGCAGGTCAAGAGACCCAGTACTTC

V: TRBV6-5
size: -
D: TRBD1
J: TRBJ2-2
CDR3: CASSATGATGELFF
DNA: TGTGCCAGCTCGGCGACAGGGGCAACCGGGGAGCTGTTTTTT

V: TRBV2
size: -
D: TRBD1
J: TRBJ2-4
CDR3: CASTRDSVAKNIQYF
DNA: TGTGCCAGCACCCGGGACAGTGTAGCCAAAAACATTCAGTACTTC

V: TRBV12-3/TRBV12-4
size: -
D: TRBD2
J: TRBJ2-5
CDR3: CASRWEGETQYF
DNA: TGTGCCAGCAGGTGGGAGGGGGAGACCCAGTACTTC

V: TRBV19
size: -
D: -
J: TRBJ1-3
CDR3: CASKETGTSSGNTIYF
DNA: TGTGCCAGCAAAGAAACAGGGACCAGCTCTGGAAACACCATATATTTT

V: TRBV28
size: -
D: -
J: TRBJ2-7
CDR3: CASSLFGSREQYF
DNA: TGTGCCAGCAGTTTGTTTGGGAGTCGCGAGCAGTACTTC

V: TRBV29-1
size: -
D: -
J: TRBJ1-1
CDR3: CSVVGISNTEAFF
DNA: TGCAGCGTTGTTGGAATTAGCAACACTGAAGCTTTCTTT

V: TRBV28
size: -
D: -
J: TRBJ1-1
CDR3: CASSREQEPNTEAFF
DNA: TGTGCCAGCAGTCGAGAACAGGAGCCGAACACTGAAGCTTTCTTT

V: TRBV7-6
size: -
D: -
J: TRBJ1-1
CDR3: CASSPVLGRELNTEAFF
DNA: TGTGCCAGCAGCCCCGTTTTGGGCAGGGAATTGAACACTGAAGCTTTCTTT

V: TRBV6-5
size: -
D: -
J: TRBJ1-5
CDR3: CASSYSAGINQPQHF
DNA: TGTGCCAGCAGTTACTCGGCAGGGATCAATCAGCCCCAGCATTTT

V: TRBV5-4
size: -
D: -
J: TRBJ2-5
CDR3: CASSSTVTETQYF
DNA: TGTGCCAGCAGCTCCACGGTAACGGAGACCCAGTACTTC

V: TRBV5-1
size: -
D: -
J: TRBJ1-5
CDR3: CASSEDRFLSNQPQHF
DNA: TGCGCCAGCAGCGAGGACAGATTTTTAAGCAATCAGCCCCAGCATTTT

V: TRBV10-2
size: once
D: TRBD2
J: TRBJ2-1
CDR3: CASSARGSGGYNEQFF
DNA: TGCGCCAGCAGTGCCCGGGGTAGCGGGGGATACAATGAGCAGTTCTTC

V: TRBV6-6
size: -
D: -
J: TRBJ2-1
CDR3: CASSYSVESSYNEQFF
DNA: TGTGCCAGCAGTTACTCTGTAGAGAGCTCCTACAATGAGCAGTTCTTC

V: TRBV5-1
size: -
D: TRBD2
J: TRBJ2-5
CDR3: CASSLAGTSGIETQYF
DNA: TGCGCCAGCAGCTTGGCCGGGACTAGCGGGATAGAGACCCAGTACTTC